This entry describes one TCR beta chain. The antigen is unknown. This sample stems from a study of a mutant IDH1 vaccine in newly diagnosed glioma. Profiled with immunoSEQ multiplex PCR; TCRdb holds only in-frame clones, not every one. The sample has about 55,000 clones; over 70% are singletons. The V and J ends lost 3 bases and 13 bases, in that order; junction bases with no gene match: 15. Germline CDR1 LNHDA, CDR2 SQIVND (reference sequence). This CDR3 is built from 16 residues. Noted time point: week 23, last vaccination. A 20-mer mutant IDH1 peptide at 300 ug was injected subcutaneously with topical imiquimod.

The sample was PBMCs, taken from a glioma patient whose treatment included an IDH1 peptide vaccine. The chain links TRBV19 to TRBJ2-1, with 10 nucleotides matching TRBD2. The sequence derives from a man aged 40-49 years with glioma. As DNA, the CDR3 is TGTGCCAGTAGTATTGGGACGGGAGGTAGCGGGGGGACACAGTTCTTC. Translation gives CASSIGTGGSGGTQFF. Looking up the rest from reference TRBV19 and TRBJ2-1 gives the full variable domain: DGGITQSPKYLFRKEGQNVTLSCEQNLNHDAMYWYRQDPGQGLRLIYYSQIVNDFQKGDIAEGYSVSREKKESFPLTVTSAQKNPTAFYLCASSIGTGGSGGTQFFGPGTRLTVL.